This TCR beta chain comes out of a study of blood T cell repertoires in COVID-19. CDR1 is SGHVS, CDR2 FQNEAQ, per germline. Germline trimming cut 7 bases from V and 2 bases from J; bases unmatched to any gene: 12. The CDR3 has 16 amino acids. Repertoires were generated with immunoSEQ multiplex PCR, while TCRdb's copy carries only in-frame clones and drops some. The table shows roughly 300,000 clones, with about 87% occurring only once. The source is a woman aged 30 to 39 who had recovered from COVID-19. This chain uses TRBV7-8 with TRBJ1-2, with 8 bases fitting TRBD1. Sequences were obtained from PBMCs or T cells enriched from blood (not recorded which). This chain's CDR3 is CASTLTGTGLNYGYTF. CDR3 coding DNA: TGTGCCAGCACCCTAACCGGGACAGGCTTGAACTATGGCTACACCTTC.